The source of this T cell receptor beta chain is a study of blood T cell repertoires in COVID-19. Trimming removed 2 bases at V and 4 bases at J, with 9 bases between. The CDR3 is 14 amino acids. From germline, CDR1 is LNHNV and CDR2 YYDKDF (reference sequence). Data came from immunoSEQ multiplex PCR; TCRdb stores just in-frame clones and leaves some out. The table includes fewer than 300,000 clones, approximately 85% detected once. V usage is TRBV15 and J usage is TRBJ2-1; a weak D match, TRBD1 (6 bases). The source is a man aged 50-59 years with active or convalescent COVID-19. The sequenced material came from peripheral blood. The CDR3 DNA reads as TGTGCCACCAGCAGACTAACAGGGTACAATGAGCAGTTCTTC. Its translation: CATSRLTGYNEQFF.